This T cell receptor (beta chain) is drawn from a study of blood T cell repertoires in COVID-19. About the study: From the United States, Italy and Spain came samples of acute and convalescent COVID-19. Sources were T cells, B-cell-depleted T cells, or PBMCs; the material itself was cDNA or gDNA.

Germline CDR1 LNHDA, CDR2 SQIVND (reference sequence). The CDR3 totals 17 residues. V lost 6 bases, J lost 3 bases, and 12 bases stayed unmatched. Data came from immunoSEQ multiplex PCR; TCRdb stores just in-frame clones and leaves some out. The sample records some 150,000 clones, approximately 81% being singletons. The gene calls are TRBV19 and TRBJ1-2, with 11 bases fitting TRBD1. This sequence originates from a human donor with acute or convalescent COVID-19. The donor label of this sample is uncertain. What was sequenced was peripheral blood. DNA for the CDR3: TGTGCCAGTAGCCGAACCGGGACAGGGGGAAACTACTATGGCTACACCTTC. As protein: CASSRTGTGGNYYGYTF.